This T cell receptor (beta chain) was captured in a study of blood T cells in healthy people across ages. Overall study results and limits: Not knowing donor CMV status may have confounded expanded clonotype changes.

Total RNA extracted from each sample amounted to at least 5 micrograms. Next came a second PCR, run for about 6 to 12 cycles, which used a sample-barcoded 5' primer along with a J-beta primer mix. Every single cDNA molecule received a tag from a template-switch adaptor with 12 random nucleotides. TCRdb called the 5' RACE reads again in MiXCR, with one record for every CDR3 protein. Of about 1.1 million distinct CDR3 sequences in the sample, more than 30% were seen once. V dropped 0 bases and J dropped 0 bases, with 6 bases sitting between them. Looked up from germline, CDR1 is DFQATT and CDR2 is SNEGSKA (reference sequence). The length of the CDR3 is 13 residues. This clonotype was counted between two and nine times. Its antigen is as yet unknown.

The genes are TRBV20-1 and TRBJ2-7; D ambiguous. What was sequenced was blood. The sequence was collected from a man younger than 35 in good health. The DNA for the CDR3 is TGCAGTGCTAGAGACGGCTACTCCTACGAGCAGTACTTC. It yields the protein CSARDGYSYEQYF.